Presented here are 20 T cell receptor beta chains from one specimen sequenced in a study of T cell responses to AZD1222 COVID-19 vaccine. TCRdb keeps only in-frame clones here, not all; method: immunoSEQ multiplex PCR. The profile shows tens of thousands of clones, 88% of them singletons. Sequencing was performed on peripheral blood, taken 28 days after the second AZD1222 dose. The source of these receptors is an adult who received the AZD1222 COVID-19 vaccine.

J is TRBJ1-5 and V is TRBV3-1 (or the pseudogene TRBV3-2); TRBD1 is a possible D gene (6 bases). Deletions cut 0 bases from V and 6 bases from J, with 12 bases between. The V gene's germline CDR1 is LGHDT and CDR2 YNNKEL (reference sequence). The CDR3 runs 15 residues. As DNA, the CDR3 is TGTGCCAGCAGCCAAGAAGGGGGGGTTGCTCAGCCCCAGCATTTT. It is translated as CASSQEGGVAQPQHF.

The chain links TRBV18 to TRBJ2-1; 7 nucleotides line up with TRBD2. V shed 2 bases and J 0 bases; nucleotides not matched to a gene: 4. Germline loops: CDR1 KGHSH, CDR2 LQKENI. The CDR3 has 16 amino acids. The CDR3 sequence: CASSPETGGSYNEQFF. CDR3 coding DNA: TGTGCCAGCTCACCAGAGACGGGGGGCTCCTACAATGAGCAGTTCTTC.

This chain joins TRBV11-2 and TRBJ2-5, with D perhaps TRBD1 (6 bases). Between the trimmed V and J ends, which lost 2 bases and 7 bases, there was a span of 14 bases. The CDR3 loop spans 14 amino acids. Germline V CDR1 and CDR2: SGHAT, FQNNGV. The CDR3 loop reads CASSLIGVGGTQYF. Here the CDR3 DNA reads TGTGCCAGCAGCTTAATAGGGGTAGGGGGGACCCAGTACTTC.

V is TRBV7-9 and J is TRBJ2-3; TRBD2 matches 10 bases. V lost 1 base and J lost 2; bases outside the gene matches: 6. The CDR3 contains 17 residues. Germline V gene sequence: CDR1 SEHNR, CDR2 FQNEAQ (reference sequence). As DNA, the CDR3 is TGTGCCAGCAGCTTAGGGCGTGGGACTAGCGACACAGATACGCAGTATTTT. Its protein is CASSLGRGTSDTDTQYF.

The CDR3 protein is CASSVTGPNTEAFF. As DNA, the CDR3 is TGTGCCAGCTCAGTGACAGGTCCGAACACTGAAGCTTTCTTT. This chain connects TRBV18 to TRBJ1-1, with D possibly being TRBD1 (6 bases). CDR3 length equals 14 residues. CDR1 and CDR2 (germline): KGHSH, LQKENI. Trimming pared 5 bases from V and 1 base from J, leaving 11 bases between.

The chain has TRBV4-2 and TRBJ2-5, with 7 bases lining up with TRBD2. The CDR3 totals 16 residues. Germline trimming cut 4 bases from V and 1 base from J; bases unmatched to any gene: 9. Germline CDR1 reads LGHNA; CDR2 reads YNFKEQ. The CDR3 loop reads CASSRPEGGFQETQYF. In DNA, the CDR3 is TGTGCCAGCAGCCGACCCGAGGGAGGGTTCCAAGAGACCCAGTACTTC.

This chain joins TRBV27 and TRBJ2-7, with 7 bases identical to TRBD1. V lost 3 bases to trimming and J lost 4 bases; unmatched junction nucleotides: 6. The CDR3 has 14 amino acids. CDR1 and CDR2 (germline): MNHEY, SMNVEV (reference sequence). CDR3 coding DNA: TGTGCCAGCAGTTTCAAGGGGGCCATGTACGAGCAGTACTTC. Its translation: CASSFKGAMYEQYF.

V gene TRBV9 combines with J gene TRBJ2-2; maybe TRBD1 (6 bases). V was pared by 0 bases and J by 5 bases, with 14 bases between. This CDR3 is 16 amino acids long. Germline V gives CDR1 SGDLS, CDR2 YYNGEE. CDR3 DNA: TGTGCCAGCAGCGTAGCCCTGGACAGTAGGACCGGGGAGCTGTTTTTT. It is translated as CASSVALDSRTGELFF.

V usage is TRBV7-2 and J usage is TRBJ1-2; D is uncertain. The CDR3 runs to 16 residues. V lost 3 bases, J lost 0 bases, and 14 bases lay in between. Germline V gene sequence: CDR1 SGHTA, CDR2 FQGNSA. In nucleotides, the CDR3 is TGTGCCAGCAGCTTCGCATTCCGGCCCACTAACTATGGCTACACCTTC. It codes for CASSFAFRPTNYGYTF.

In this sample, this clone turned up once. The chain joins TRBV7-2 to TRBJ1-2; D unclear. The CDR3 consists of 14 residues. CDR1 and CDR2 (germline): SGHTA, FQGNSA. Trimming removed 1 base at V and 12 bases at J, with 18 bases between. The CDR3 sequence is CASSLGPVAPPDTF. The CDR3 coding sequence is TGTGCCAGCAGCTTAGGTCCGGTTGCCCCTCCGGACACCTTC.

V gene TRBV10-3 combines with J gene TRBJ1-2; weak D call: TRBD1 (6 bases). Germline values: CDR1 ENHRY, CDR2 SYGVKD. The CDR3 covers 15 residues. Trimming pared 2 bases from V and 0 bases from J, leaving 10 bases between. In nucleotides, the CDR3 is TGTGCCATCAGTGAGGAGGGGGAAGCTAACTATGGCTACACCTTC. It codes for CAISEEGEANYGYTF.

The chain carries TRBV7-2 and TRBJ1-3; D remains ambiguous. This CDR3 is 14 amino acids long. V lost 5 bases and J 1 base, leaving 9 bases between the germline ends. The germline CDR1 and CDR2 sequences are SGHTA and FQGNSA. The CDR3: CASSPEASGNTIYF. CDR3 in DNA: TGTGCCAGCAGCCCAGAGGCATCTGGAAACACCATATATTTT.

The CDR3 DNA is TGCAGTGCTAGATGGGTCTATGGCTACACCTTC. This gives the protein CSARWVYGYTF. J is TRBJ1-2 and V is TRBV20-1; no reliable D call. CDR3 length: 11 residues. The germline V and J ends were trimmed by 2 bases and 4 bases, with 5 bases remaining between them. Germline lookup yields CDR1 DFQATT and CDR2 SNEGSKA (reference sequence).

The rearrangement uses TRBV4-1 and TRBJ2-4; D unclear. The length of the CDR3 is 14 residues. The V end was cut by 1 base, the J end by 5 bases, with 9 bases between. CDR1 is MGHRA and CDR2 is YSYEKL in the germline V gene. The DNA of the CDR3 is TGCGCCAGCAGCCAAGGTGACCTGCAAAACATTCAGTACTTC. Residues: CASSQGDLQNIQYF.

The chain is built from TRBV24-1 and TRBJ2-3; D ambiguous. Deletions cut 5 bases from V and 0 bases from J, with 17 bases between. CDR1 KGHDR and CDR2 SFDVKD come from the germline V gene. CDR3 length equals 17 residues. CDR3 in DNA: TGTGCCACCAGTGGTCTGGTCGGAAAGGGAAGCACAGATACGCAGTATTTT. Translating gives CATSGLVGKGSTDTQYF.

This chain uses TRBV5-1 with TRBJ2-3; TRBD1 matches at 7 bases. V lost 3 bases, J lost 1 base, and 5 bases stayed unmatched. This CDR3 is 15 amino acids long. Germline V gene data show CDR1 as SGHRS and CDR2 as YFSETQ. In DNA form, the CDR3 reads TGCGCCAGCAGCTGGGGACAGTTTGGCACAGATACGCAGTATTTT. It encodes CASSWGQFGTDTQYF. The full variable domain, rest sourced from reference TRBV5-1 and TRBJ2-3, is KAGVTQTPRYLIKTRGQQVTLSCSPISGHRSVSWYQQTPGQGLQFLFEYFSETQRNKGNFPGRFSGRQFSNSRSEMNVSTLELGDSALYLCASSWGQFGTDTQYFGPGTRLTVL.

The rearrangement links TRBV27 to TRBJ1-5; a weak D match, TRBD1 (5 bases). Trimming removed 1 base at V and 3 bases at J, with 10 bases between. Germline V CDR1 and CDR2: MNHEY, SMNVEV (reference sequence). The CDR3 contains 15 residues. The CDR3 DNA is TGTGCCAGCAGTTTATTCTGGGGGAACAATCAGCCCCAGCATTTT. The encoded protein is CASSLFWGNNQPQHF.

The chain has TRBV11-2 and TRBJ2-7; 7 bases are a match to TRBD1. Losses at the gene ends were 2 bases for V and 1 base for J; bases not matched to a gene: 2. The CDR3 spans 14 residues. Looked up from germline, CDR1 is SGHAT and CDR2 is FQNNGV. The CDR3 DNA reads TGTGCCAGCAGCTTAAACAGGGGATCCTACGAGCAGTACTTC. The encoded protein is CASSLNRGSYEQYF.

This rearrangement joins TRBV11-2 to TRBJ1-2, with D uncertain. The CDR3 consists of 14 residues. V gave up 0 bases and J gave up 8 bases, with 13 bases separating them. Germline V CDR1 and CDR2: SGHAT, FQNNGV. The CDR3 coding sequence is TGTGCCAGCAGCTTAGAAAGTATAGGTAGCGGCTACACCTTC. Translation gives CASSLESIGSGYTF.

Note on this clone: One end of the junction fails to match germline, which may point to a read error. The V call is TRBV7-7, the J call TRBJ2-1, with 7 bases identical to TRBD1. The CDR3 loop spans 15 amino acids. Germline V CDR1 and CDR2: SSHAT, FNYEAQ (reference sequence). The CDR3 region is CASSLSQGAYNEQFF. The CDR3 bases are TGTGCTAGCAGCTTAAGTCAGGGGGCCTACAATGAGCAGTTCTTC.